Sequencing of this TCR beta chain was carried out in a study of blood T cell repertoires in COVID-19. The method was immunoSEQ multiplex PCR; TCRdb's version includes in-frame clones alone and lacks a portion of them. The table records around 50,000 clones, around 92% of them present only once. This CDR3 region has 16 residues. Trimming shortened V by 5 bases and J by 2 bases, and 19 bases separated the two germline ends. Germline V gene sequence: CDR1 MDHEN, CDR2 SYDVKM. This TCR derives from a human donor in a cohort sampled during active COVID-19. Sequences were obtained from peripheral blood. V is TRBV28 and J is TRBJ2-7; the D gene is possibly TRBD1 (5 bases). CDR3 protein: CASSTTTLGRPYEQYF. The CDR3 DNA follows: TGTGCCAGCAGTACCACTACCTTGGGGCGGCCCTACGAGCAGTACTTC.